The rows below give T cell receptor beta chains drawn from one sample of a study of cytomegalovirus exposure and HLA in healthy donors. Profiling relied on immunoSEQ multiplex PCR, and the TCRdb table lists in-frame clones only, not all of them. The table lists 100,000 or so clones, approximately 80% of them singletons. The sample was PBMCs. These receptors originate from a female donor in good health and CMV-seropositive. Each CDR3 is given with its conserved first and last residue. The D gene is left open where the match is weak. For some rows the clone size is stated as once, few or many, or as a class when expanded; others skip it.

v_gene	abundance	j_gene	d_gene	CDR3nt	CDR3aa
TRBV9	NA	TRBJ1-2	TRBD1	TGTGCCTGTCCGGGACAGGGTAACTATGGCTACACCTTC	CACPGQGNYGYTF
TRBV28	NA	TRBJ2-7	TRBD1	TGTGCCAGCAGACCTAGACGACAGGGGAACTACGAGCAGTACTTC	CASRPRRQGNYEQYF
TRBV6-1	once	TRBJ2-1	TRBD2	TGTGCCAGCAGTTTGGGACTAGCCAATGAGCAGTTCTTC	CASSLGLANEQFF
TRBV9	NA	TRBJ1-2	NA	TGTGCCAGCAGCGTAGAGTCAGGCCGCTATGGCTACACCTTC	CASSVESGRYGYTF
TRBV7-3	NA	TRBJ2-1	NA	TGTGCCAGCAGCTTAGGTCCGGCGGGTACTAACAATGAGCAGTTCTTC	CASSLGPAGTNNEQFF
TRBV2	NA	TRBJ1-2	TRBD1	TGTGCCAGCAGAGACAAGGACAGGAACAACTATGGCTACACCTTC	CASRDKDRNNYGYTF
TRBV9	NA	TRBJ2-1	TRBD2	TGTGCCAGCAGCGTAGTGGGGGGGATCAATGAGCAGTTCTTC	CASSVVGGINEQFF
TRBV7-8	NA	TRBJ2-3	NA	TGTGCCAGCAGCTCGGAGGATACGCAGTATTTT	CASSSEDTQYF
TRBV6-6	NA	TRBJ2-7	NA	TGTGCCAGCAGCCCACATAACCTTGGACAGACCTACGAGCAGTACTTC	CASSPHNLGQTYEQYF
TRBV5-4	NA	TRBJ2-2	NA	TGTGCCAGCAGCACCCTGGCGGGGAGTGACACCGGGGAGCTGTTTTTT	CASSTLAGSDTGELFF
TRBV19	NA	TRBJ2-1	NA	TGTGCCAGTAGGTCCCAGGGGAGCAATGAGCAGTTCTTC	CASRSQGSNEQFF
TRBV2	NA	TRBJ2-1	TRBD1	TGTGCCAGCAGTGAAGACAAGGGGGCCAGATACAATGAGCAGTTCTTC	CASSEDKGARYNEQFF
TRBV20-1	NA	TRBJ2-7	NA	TGCAGTGTCCCGACTTCGGGAGAGCAGTACTTC	CSVPTSGEQYF
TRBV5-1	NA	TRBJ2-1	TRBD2	TGCGCCAGCAACGGACTAGCGACGTCGGGTGAGCAGTTCTTC	CASNGLATSGEQFF
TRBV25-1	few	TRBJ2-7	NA	TGTGCCAGCAGTGACCCCAGGGGAACCGCCTACGAGCAGTACTTC	CASSDPRGTAYEQYF
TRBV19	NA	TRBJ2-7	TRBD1	TGTGCCAGTAGTACCGGGACAGGGGGCTTGGGCGAGCAGTACTTC	CASSTGTGGLGEQYF
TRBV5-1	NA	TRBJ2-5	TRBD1	TGCGCCAGCAGCTTGAAATCTAACAGGGGCTTGGAGGAGACCCAGTACTTC	CASSLKSNRGLEETQYF
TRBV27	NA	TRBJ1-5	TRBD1	TGTGCCAGCAGTTCCGGACAGGGCAATCAGCCCCAGCATTTT	CASSSGQGNQPQHF
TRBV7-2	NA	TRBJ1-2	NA	TGTGCCAGCAGCCTATTATGGGGGGGCTCCCTCCCTTCTGGCTACACCTTC	CASSLLWGGSLPSGYTF
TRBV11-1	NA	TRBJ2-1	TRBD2	TGTGCCAGCAGCCGGACTAGCGGCGAGCCCAATGAGCAGTTCTTC	CASSRTSGEPNEQFF
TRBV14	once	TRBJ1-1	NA	TGTGCCAGCAGCCGAATACAGGGGAACACTGAAGCTTTCTTT	CASSRIQGNTEAFF
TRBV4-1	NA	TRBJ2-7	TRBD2	TGCGCCAGCAGCCAAGTCACTAGCGGGAGTGGAGAGCAGTACTTC	CASSQVTSGSGEQYF
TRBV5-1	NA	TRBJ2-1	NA	TGCGCCAGCAGCCTTAATAGCGCTGGCCGCTCCTACAATGAGCAGTTCTTC	CASSLNSAGRSYNEQFF
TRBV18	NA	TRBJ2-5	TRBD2	TGTGCCAGCTCACCATGGCTAGCGGACCAGGCGGCCCAGTACTTC	CASSPWLADQAAQYF
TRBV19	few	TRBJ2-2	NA	TGTGCCAGTAGTATGGTCGTCGTCGGGATGGGAAGGACCGGGGAGCTGTTTTTT	CASSMVVVGMGRTGELFF